The T cell receptor beta chain described here comes from a study of cytomegalovirus exposure and HLA in healthy donors. In the PCR, 60 Vbeta and 13 Jbeta primers were used. The data were produced by immunoSEQ multiplex PCR, yet TCRdb's version contains in-frame clones alone and is incomplete. The table records tens of thousands of clones, 60% to 70% of them present only once. This clone was observed a handful of times. Germline CDR1 and CDR2: SGHNT and YYREEE (reference sequence). Losses at the gene ends were 4 bases for V and 5 bases for J; bases not matched to a gene: 5. This CDR3 region has 14 residues.

This receptor was taken from a woman in her 30s in good health and CMV-seronegative. The chain has TRBV5-4 and TRBJ1-4, with TRBD1 identical over 7 bases. Sample: PBMCs. Written as DNA, the CDR3 is TGTGCCAGCAGCCCGACAGGGCGGAATGAAAAACTGTTTTTT. Protein: CASSPTGRNEKLFF.